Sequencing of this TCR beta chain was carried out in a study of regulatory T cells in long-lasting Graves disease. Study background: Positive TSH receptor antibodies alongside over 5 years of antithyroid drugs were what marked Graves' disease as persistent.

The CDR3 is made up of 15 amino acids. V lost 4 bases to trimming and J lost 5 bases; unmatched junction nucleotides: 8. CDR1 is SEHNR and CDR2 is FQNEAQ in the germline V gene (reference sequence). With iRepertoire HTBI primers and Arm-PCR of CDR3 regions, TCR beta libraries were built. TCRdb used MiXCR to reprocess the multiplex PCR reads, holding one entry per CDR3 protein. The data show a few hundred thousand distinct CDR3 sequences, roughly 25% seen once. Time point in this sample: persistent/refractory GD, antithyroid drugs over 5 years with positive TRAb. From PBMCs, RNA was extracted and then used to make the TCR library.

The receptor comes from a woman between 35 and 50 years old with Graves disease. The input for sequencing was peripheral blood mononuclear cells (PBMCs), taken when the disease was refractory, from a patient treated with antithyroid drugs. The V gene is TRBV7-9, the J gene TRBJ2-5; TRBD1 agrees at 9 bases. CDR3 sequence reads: CASSSYRGHGETQYF. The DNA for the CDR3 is TGTGCCAGCAGCTCCTACAGGGGGCACGGGGAGACCCAGTACTTC. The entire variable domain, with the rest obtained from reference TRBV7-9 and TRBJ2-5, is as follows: DTGVSQNPRHKITKRGQNVTFRCDPISEHNRLYWYRQTLGQGPEFLTYFQNEAQLEKSRLLSDRFSAERPKGSFSTLEIQRTEQGDSAMYLCASSSYRGHGETQYFGPGTRLLVL.